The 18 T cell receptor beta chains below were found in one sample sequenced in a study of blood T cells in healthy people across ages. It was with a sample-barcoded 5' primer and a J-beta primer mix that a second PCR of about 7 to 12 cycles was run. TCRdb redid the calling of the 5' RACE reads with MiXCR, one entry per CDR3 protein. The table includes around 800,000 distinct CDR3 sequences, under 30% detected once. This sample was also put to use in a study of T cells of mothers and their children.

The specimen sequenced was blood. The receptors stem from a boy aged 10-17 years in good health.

The CDR3 loop reads CSAPEGYEQYF. The CDR3, as DNA: TGCAGTGCTCCTGAAGGTTACGAGCAGTACTTC. The rearrangement links TRBV20-1 to TRBJ2-7; D is unresolved. There are 11 residues in the CDR3. In germline, CDR1 is DFQATT, CDR2 SNEGSKA (reference sequence). Trimming took 5 bases from V and 4 from J, leaving 9 bases between them.

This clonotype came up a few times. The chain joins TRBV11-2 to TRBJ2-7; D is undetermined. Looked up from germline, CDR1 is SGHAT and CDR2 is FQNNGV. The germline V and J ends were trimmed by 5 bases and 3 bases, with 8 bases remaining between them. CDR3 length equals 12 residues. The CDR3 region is CASSTSYYEQYF. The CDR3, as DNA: TGTGCCAGCAGCACCTCATACTACGAGCAGTACTTC.

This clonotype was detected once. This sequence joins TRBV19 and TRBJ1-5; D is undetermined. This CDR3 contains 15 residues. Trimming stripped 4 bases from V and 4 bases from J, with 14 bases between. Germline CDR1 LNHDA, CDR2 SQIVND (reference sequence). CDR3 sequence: CASSTLAGGNQPQHF. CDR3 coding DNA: TGTGCCAGTAGTACTTTAGCAGGAGGGAATCAGCCCCAGCATTTT.

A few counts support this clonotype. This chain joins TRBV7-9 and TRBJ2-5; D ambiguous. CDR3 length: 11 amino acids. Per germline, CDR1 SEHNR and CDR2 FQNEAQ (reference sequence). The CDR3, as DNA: TGTGAGCCCTTAAGGCTAGAGACCCAGTACTTC. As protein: CEPLRLETQYF. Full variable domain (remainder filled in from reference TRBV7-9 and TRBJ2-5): DTGVSQNPRHKITKRGQNVTFRCDPISEHNRLYWYRQTLGQGPEFLTYFQNEAQLEKSRLLSDRFSAERPKGSFSTLEIQRTEQGDSAMYLCEPLRLETQYFGPGTRLLVL.

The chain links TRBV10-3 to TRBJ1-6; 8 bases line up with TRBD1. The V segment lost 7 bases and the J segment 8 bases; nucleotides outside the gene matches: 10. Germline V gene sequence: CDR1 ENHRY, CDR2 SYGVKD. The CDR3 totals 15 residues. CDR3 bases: TGTGCCATCAAATCCGGACAGGGTAAAGATTCACCCCTCCACTTT. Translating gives CAIKSGQGKDSPLHF.

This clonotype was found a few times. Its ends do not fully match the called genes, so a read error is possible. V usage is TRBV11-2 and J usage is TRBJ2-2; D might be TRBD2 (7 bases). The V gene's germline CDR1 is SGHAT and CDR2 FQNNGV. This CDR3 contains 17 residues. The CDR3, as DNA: TGCGCCAGCAGCTTAGAACTGGCGGGGGCTGTCGCCGGGGAGCTGTTTTTT. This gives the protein CASSLELAGAVAGELFF.

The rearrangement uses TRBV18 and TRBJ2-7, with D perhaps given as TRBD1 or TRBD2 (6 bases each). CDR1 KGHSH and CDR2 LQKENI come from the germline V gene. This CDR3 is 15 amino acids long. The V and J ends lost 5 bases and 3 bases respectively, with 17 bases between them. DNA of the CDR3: TGTGCCAGCTCATCGGGGGCCGACAGTAACTACGAGCAGTACTTC. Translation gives CASSSGADSNYEQYF.

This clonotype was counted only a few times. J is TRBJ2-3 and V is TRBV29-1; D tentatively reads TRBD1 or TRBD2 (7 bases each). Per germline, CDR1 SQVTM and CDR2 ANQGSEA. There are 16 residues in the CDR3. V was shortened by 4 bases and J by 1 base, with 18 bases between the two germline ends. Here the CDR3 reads CSVVTSRGWGTDTQYF. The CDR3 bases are TGCAGCGTTGTGACTAGCAGGGGGTGGGGCACAGATACGCAGTATTTT.

CDR3 sequence (DNA): TGCAGTCCGGCCGCCCCAGATACGCAGTATTTT. It is translated as CSPAAPDTQYF. The chain employs TRBV20-1 and TRBJ2-3, with D unclear. From germline, CDR1 is DFQATT and CDR2 SNEGSKA (reference sequence). The CDR3 is made up of 11 amino acids. Trimming removed 8 bases at V and 4 bases at J, with 10 bases between.

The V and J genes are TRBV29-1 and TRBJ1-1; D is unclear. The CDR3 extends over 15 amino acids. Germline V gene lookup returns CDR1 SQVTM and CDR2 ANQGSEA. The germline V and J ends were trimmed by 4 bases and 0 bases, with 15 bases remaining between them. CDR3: CSVVSGSSMNTEAFF. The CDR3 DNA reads TGCAGCGTTGTTTCGGGGAGTAGCATGAACACTGAAGCTTTCTTT. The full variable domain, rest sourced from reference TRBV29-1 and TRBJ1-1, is SAVISQKPSRDICQRGTSLTIQCQVDSQVTMMFWYRQQPGQSLTLIATANQGSEATYESGFVIDKFPISRPNLTFSTLTVSNMSPEDSSIYLCSVVSGSSMNTEAFFGQGTRLTVV.

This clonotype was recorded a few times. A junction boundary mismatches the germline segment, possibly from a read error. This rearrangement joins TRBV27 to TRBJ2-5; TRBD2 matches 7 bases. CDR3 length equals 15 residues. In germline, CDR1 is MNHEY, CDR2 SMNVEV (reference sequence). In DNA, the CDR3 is TGTGCCAGCAGTCTCAAATGGACTAGTTACAATGAGCAGTCCTTC. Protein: CASSLKWTSYNEQSF.

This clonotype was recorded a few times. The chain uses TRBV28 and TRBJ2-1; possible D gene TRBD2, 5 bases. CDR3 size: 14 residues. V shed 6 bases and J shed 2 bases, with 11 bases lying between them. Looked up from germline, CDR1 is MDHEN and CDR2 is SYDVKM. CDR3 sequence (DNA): TGTGCCAGCAGCCCAGCGGTCGCCTACAATGAGCAGTTCTTC. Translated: CASSPAVAYNEQFF.

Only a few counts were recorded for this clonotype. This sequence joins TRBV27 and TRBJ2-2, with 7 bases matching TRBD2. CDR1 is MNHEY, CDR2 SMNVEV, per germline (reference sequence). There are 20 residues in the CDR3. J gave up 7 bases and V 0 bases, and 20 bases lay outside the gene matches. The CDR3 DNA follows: TGTGCCAGCAGTTTATCGAGGTGGGGGGGAACTCCCCTAACGGTCGGGGAGCTGTTTTTT. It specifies CASSLSRWGGTPLTVGELFF.

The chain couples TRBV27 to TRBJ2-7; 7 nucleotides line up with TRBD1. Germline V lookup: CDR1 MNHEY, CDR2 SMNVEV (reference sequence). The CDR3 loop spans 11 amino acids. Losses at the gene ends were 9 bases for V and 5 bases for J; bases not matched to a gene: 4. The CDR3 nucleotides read TGTGCCAGTCAGACAGGGAACGAGCAGTACTTC. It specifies CASQTGNEQYF.

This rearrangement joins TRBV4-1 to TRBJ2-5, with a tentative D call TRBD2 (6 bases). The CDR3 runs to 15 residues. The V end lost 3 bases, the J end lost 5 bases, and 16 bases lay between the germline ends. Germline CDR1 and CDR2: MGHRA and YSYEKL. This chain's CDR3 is CASSHGELARETQYF. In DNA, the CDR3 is TGCGCCAGCAGCCACGGAGAACTAGCTCGGGAGACCCAGTACTTC.

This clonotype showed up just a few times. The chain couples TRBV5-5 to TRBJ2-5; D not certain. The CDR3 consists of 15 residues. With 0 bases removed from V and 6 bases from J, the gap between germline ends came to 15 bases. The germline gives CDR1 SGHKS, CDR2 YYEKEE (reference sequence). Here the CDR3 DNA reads TGTGCCAGCAGCTTGGAACCGCTACAATTGAAGACCCAGTACTTC. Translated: CASSLEPLQLKTQYF.

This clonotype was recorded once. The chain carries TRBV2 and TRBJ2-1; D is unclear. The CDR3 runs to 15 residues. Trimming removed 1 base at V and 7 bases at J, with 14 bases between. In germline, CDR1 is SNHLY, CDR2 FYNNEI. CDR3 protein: CASSEVRPKTNEQFF. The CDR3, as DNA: TGTGCCAGCAGTGAAGTTCGGCCCAAAACGAATGAGCAGTTCTTC.

The DNA of the CDR3 is TGTGCCAGCGCTACTAGCGGGGGGGCAACAGATACGCAGTATTTT. This gives the protein CASATSGGATDTQYF. V gene TRBV6-4 combines with J gene TRBJ2-3, with 13 bases aligning to TRBD2. The CDR3 spans 15 residues. V shed 8 bases, J shed 3 bases, and the junction held 5 bases outside the gene matches. Germline V gene sequence: CDR1 MRHNA, CDR2 SNTAGT.